These 25 T cell receptor beta chains were all obtained from the same sample, sequenced in a study of shared clonotypes between healthy human individuals. The table came from immunoSEQ multiplex PCR; TCRdb's copy has only in-frame clones and leaves some out. The sample yields about 690,000 clones, 90% seen once. The sequenced sample was memory CD8+ T cells from PBMCs. Subset defined: CD45RO+ cells pooled with CCR7-negative TemRA cells. The receptors were gathered from a man younger than 30 in good health. Some clones in this sample may be carry-over from other donors' samples.

The chain joins TRBV12-5 to TRBJ1-2; D is unclear. This CDR3 has 14 amino acids. CDR1 is LGHNT and CDR2 is FRNRAP in the germline V gene. Trimming shortened V by 1 base and J by 7 bases, and 13 bases separated the two germline ends. The CDR3, as DNA: TGTGCTAGTGGTTTGGGAGACTCGAAGCGTGGCTACACCTTC. Translating gives CASGLGDSKRGYTF. Supplemented by reference TRBV12-5 and TRBJ1-2, the full variable domain reads DARVTQTPRHKVTEMGQEVTMRCQPILGHNTVFWYRQTMMQGLELLAYFRNRAPLDDSGMPKDRFSAEMPDATLATLKIQPSEPRDSAVYFCASGLGDSKRGYTFGSGTRLTVV.

The chain links TRBV9 to TRBJ2-2; 11 bases map to TRBD2. V trimming: 3 bases; J trimming: 0 bases; junction bases outside the gene matches: 7. Per germline, CDR1 SGDLS and CDR2 YYNGEE. This CDR3 is 18 amino acids long. The CDR3 here is CASSGQGGLAANTGELFF. The CDR3 nucleotides are TGTGCCAGCAGCGGACAGGGGGGACTAGCGGCGAACACCGGGGAGCTGTTTTTT.

This rearrangement joins TRBV29-1 to TRBJ2-2; D is unresolved. Trimming shortened V by 4 bases and J by 6 bases, and 6 bases separated the two germline ends. This CDR3 comprises 11 residues. Germline V gene data show CDR1 as SQVTM and CDR2 as ANQGSEA. Here the CDR3 DNA reads TGCAGCGTTGTAGTGGCCGGGGAGCTGTTTTTT. Amino acids: CSVVVAGELFF.

The chain joins TRBV6-5 to TRBJ1-4, with 7 bases aligning to TRBD1. Per the germline V gene, CDR1 is MNHEY and CDR2 is SVGAGI. CDR3 size: 14 residues. After removal of 4 bases from V and 8 bases from J, the junction contained 7 bases not matched to a gene. The CDR3 bases are TGTGCCAGCAGTTCACAGGGGTCTGGGGAAAAACTGTTTTTT. Residues: CASSSQGSGEKLFF.

The rearrangement uses TRBV27 and TRBJ1-2; D call uncertain. CDR1 MNHEY and CDR2 SMNVEV come from the germline V gene (reference sequence). Trimming took off 6 bases at V and 6 bases at J, with 14 bases between the two ends. This CDR3 is built from 13 residues. In DNA, the CDR3 is TGTGCCAGCAGCCCTTCATTCCCCAATGGCTACACCTTC. Translated, it gives CASSPSFPNGYTF.

V usage is TRBV4-2 and J usage is TRBJ1-5; D remains ambiguous. This CDR3 region has 15 residues. The germline V gene has CDR1 LGHNA and CDR2 YNFKEQ. Trimming pared 0 bases from V and 6 bases from J, leaving 12 bases between. CDR3 amino acids: CASSQDKGSGQPQHF. The DNA of the CDR3 is TGTGCCAGCAGCCAAGATAAGGGTAGCGGTCAGCCCCAGCATTTT.

The CDR3 DNA reads TGTGCCAGCACCAACTTATGGGGCGGAACAAGCTCCTACAATGAGCAGTTCTTC. Protein product: CASTNLWGGTSSYNEQFF. The gene calls are TRBV28 and TRBJ2-1; D might be TRBD1 (5 bases). Germline V lookup: CDR1 MDHEN, CDR2 SYDVKM. The CDR3 has 18 amino acids. The V end lost 7 bases, the J end lost 0 bases, and 22 bases lay between the germline ends.

The rearrangement joins TRBV2 to TRBJ2-1, with D uncertain. The germline gives CDR1 SNHLY, CDR2 FYNNEI. Trimming left V 2 bases short and J 6 bases short, with 17 bases between. The CDR3 is 16 amino acids. The CDR3 coding sequence is TGTGCCAGCAGTGAATTTGTAACCCCTTCTATCAATGAGCAGTTCTTC. This translates into CASSEFVTPSINEQFF.

The chain is built from TRBV7-9 and TRBJ2-1, with unresolved D. CDR1 is SEHNR, CDR2 FQNEAQ, per germline (reference sequence). The CDR3 is 13 amino acids. V was shortened by 1 base and J by 6 bases, with 7 bases between the two germline ends. The CDR3 here is CASSLVGGNEQFF. The DNA of the CDR3 is TGTGCCAGCAGCTTAGTGGGTGGCAATGAGCAGTTCTTC. The full variable domain, its missing parts supplied by reference TRBV7-9 and TRBJ2-1, is DTGVSQNPRHKITKRGQNVTFRCDPISEHNRLYWYRQTLGQGPEFLTYFQNEAQLEKSRLLSDRFSAERPKGSFSTLEIQRTEQGDSAMYLCASSLVGGNEQFFGPGTRLTVL.

The DNA for the CDR3 is TGCAGCCCGGCGGCGGAGACCCAGTACTTC. It translates to CSPAAETQYF. This chain connects TRBV20-1 to TRBJ2-5; D is ambiguous. The V gene's germline CDR1 is DFQATT and CDR2 SNEGSKA (reference sequence). The CDR3 is 10 residues long.

The rearrangement uses TRBV28 and TRBJ2-5; no firm D call. Trimming pared 8 bases from V and 4 bases from J, leaving 11 bases between. Per the germline V gene, CDR1 is MDHEN and CDR2 is SYDVKM. The CDR3 loop spans 12 amino acids. The CDR3 nucleotides are TGTGCCAGCCGGCCACTTGGAGAGACCCAGTACTTC. Its protein product is CASRPLGETQYF.

The V and J genes are TRBV6-6 and TRBJ1-6; 9 bases map to TRBD1. The CDR3 runs to 14 residues. Trimming removed 8 bases from V and 9 bases from J; junction bases left unmatched: 8. Germline V lookup: CDR1 MNHNY, CDR2 SVGAGI (reference sequence). As DNA, the CDR3 is TGTGCCAGCCAGGGACAGGGTGGGACTTCACCCCTCCACTTT. Its protein product is CASQGQGGTSPLHF.

V and J are TRBV15 and TRBJ2-1; a weak D match, TRBD1 (6 bases). Germline V gives CDR1 LNHNV, CDR2 YYDKDF (reference sequence). V lost 4 bases and J 8 bases, leaving 24 bases between the germline ends. The CDR3 length is 17 residues. For the CDR3, the DNA is TGTGCCACCAGCAACCCCCTGCACAGGGTGGGATGGGATGAGCAGTTCTTC. Translating it yields CATSNPLHRVGWDEQFF.

The V and J genes are TRBV19 and TRBJ2-7; no firm D call. Germline CDR1 reads LNHDA; CDR2 reads SQIVND (reference sequence). V lost 0 bases and J 6 bases, leaving 12 bases between the germline ends. The CDR3 consists of 14 residues. CDR3 in amino acids: CASSIDLWAVEQYF. As DNA, the CDR3 is TGTGCCAGTAGTATAGATCTTTGGGCAGTCGAGCAGTACTTC.

For this clone: Other DNA sequences in this specimen translate into the identical CDR3. The J gene is TRBJ2-7, the V gene TRBV6-5; D is undetermined. The CDR3 contains 13 residues. The germline V gene has CDR1 MNHEY and CDR2 SVGAGI. Deletions cut 2 bases from V and 3 bases from J, with 8 bases between. The CDR3 loop reads CASSYPGSYEQYF. The CDR3 region has the DNA TGTGCCAGCAGTTACCCGGGCAGCTACGAGCAGTACTTC.

Details on this clone: This may be a read error: a much more frequent sequence differs by one nucleotide. Other DNA sequences of this sample code for an identical CDR3. This sequence joins TRBV4-2 and TRBJ2-7; D possibly corresponds to TRBD1 (5 bases). The CDR3 is 15 amino acids. Germline V gives CDR1 LGHNA, CDR2 YNFKEQ. CDR3 nucleotide sequence: TGTGCTAGCAGCCAAGCTACAGGAGAGAGCCACGAGCAGTACTTC. Encoded protein: CASSQATGESHEQYF.

A few counts support this clone. This sequence joins TRBV7-9 and TRBJ2-7; D is perhaps TRBD1 (6 bases). The CDR3 totals 14 residues. Germline CDR1 and CDR2: SEHNR and FQNEAQ (reference sequence). Trimming took 5 bases from V and 7 from J, leaving 18 bases between them. This chain's CDR3 is CASSHRSGDTEQYF. CDR3 in DNA: TGTGCCAGCAGCCATCGATCCGGGGACACGGAGCAGTACTTC.

This clone appeared once. The rearrangement uses TRBV7-2 and TRBJ2-1, with 9 bases fitting TRBD1. The CDR3 loop spans 16 amino acids. V shed 4 bases, J shed 10 bases, and the junction held 14 bases outside the gene matches. CDR1 and CDR2 (germline): SGHTA, FQGNSA. Here the CDR3 DNA reads TGTGCCAGCAGCTACCCCCCGGGACAGGGTCTATGGGAGCAGTTCTTC. Translated: CASSYPPGQGLWEQFF.

The chain joins TRBV19 to TRBJ2-5; maybe TRBD2 (7 bases). V lost 9 bases to trimming and J lost 5 bases, with 22 bases between them. The CDR3 runs to 15 residues. Germline CDR1 LNHDA, CDR2 SQIVND (reference sequence). The CDR3 is CASRGVDSIGETQYF. CDR3 coding DNA: TGTGCCAGCCGGGGGGTGGACAGTATTGGGGAGACCCAGTACTTC.

V usage is TRBV7-8 and J usage is TRBJ2-1; no clear D gene. CDR3 length equals 12 residues. The germline V and J ends were trimmed by 5 bases and 4 bases, with 6 bases remaining between them. CDR1 SGHVS and CDR2 FQNEAQ come from the germline V gene. For the CDR3, the DNA is TGTGCCAGCAGCCTACAATACAATGAGCAGTTCTTC. Its translation is CASSLQYNEQFF.

The V gene is TRBV25-1, the J gene TRBJ1-4, with unresolved D. The CDR3 length is 14 residues. Germline loops: CDR1 MGHDK, CDR2 SYGVNS. Trimming shortened V by 1 base and J by 8 bases, and 11 bases separated the two germline ends. In DNA, the CDR3 is TGTGCCAGCAGTGAATTGCAGGACGTAGAAAAACTGTTTTTT. Residues: CASSELQDVEKLFF.

This clone was seen only once. The CDR3 sequence is CASRPGQGASYGYTF. DNA for the CDR3: TGTGCCAGCAGACCCGGACAGGGGGCATCGTATGGCTACACCTTC. The rearrangement links TRBV6-4 to TRBJ1-2; 11 bases match TRBD1. Trimming cost V 6 bases and J 5 bases; bases outside gene matches: 8. This CDR3 is built from 15 residues. Germline CDR1 is MRHNA and CDR2 is SNTAGT.

The J gene is TRBJ2-3, the V gene TRBV7-9, with 8 bases matching TRBD2. After removal of 5 bases from V and 5 bases from J, the junction contained 12 bases not matched to a gene. The germline CDR1 and CDR2 sequences are SEHNR and FQNEAQ (reference sequence). This CDR3 spans 16 amino acids. The CDR3 DNA follows: TGTGCCAGCAGCCTTACTAGCGGAGGCCAGGGAGATACGCAGTATTTT. It codes for CASSLTSGGQGDTQYF. Together with reference TRBV7-9 and TRBJ2-3, the CDR3 gives the full variable domain: DTGVSQNPRHKITKRGQNVTFRCDPISEHNRLYWYRQTLGQGPEFLTYFQNEAQLEKSRLLSDRFSAERPKGSFSTLEIQRTEQGDSAMYLCASSLTSGGQGDTQYFGPGTRLTVL.

This clone is a singleton in its sample. The chain employs TRBV5-4 and TRBJ2-2; D remains ambiguous. V dropped 0 bases and J dropped 7 bases, with 7 bases sitting between them. The CDR3 loop spans 13 amino acids. Germline V gives CDR1 SGHNT, CDR2 YYREEE (reference sequence). The CDR3, as DNA: TGTGCCAGCAGCTTGGTTGCTGGCGGGGAGCTGTTTTTT. Residues: CASSLVAGGELFF.

V gene TRBV7-9 combines with J gene TRBJ2-2, with TRBD2 as a possible D gene (5 bases). Trimming took 5 bases from V and 4 from J, leaving 11 bases between them. Germline V gene lookup returns CDR1 SEHNR and CDR2 FQNEAQ (reference sequence). This CDR3 has 14 residues. CDR3 sequence reads: CASSQVRVTGELFF. The CDR3 DNA is TGTGCCAGCAGCCAAGTGAGGGTCACCGGGGAGCTGTTTTTT.